This is a list of T cell receptor beta chains from one sample in a study of T-cell reconstitution after alpha-beta-depleted transplantation in children. Each CDR3 protein is one row after TCRdb ran MiXCR on the PCR reads. This sample carries almost 500,000 distinct CDR3 sequences, under 15% of them seen once, and the ten largest clones take more than 5.5%. Sequences were derived from PBMCs from the stem cell graft donor, sampled from the stem cell graft. These receptors were obtained from a human donor who donated a stem cell graft to a child with combined immunodeficiency. The CDR3 runs from the conserved cysteine through the conserved F or W. A D gene is named only where the DNA matches it firmly. A clone size is listed for some rows: how often the clone was seen (once, few, many), or a class if it is expanded.

V	D	size	J	CDR3	DNA
TRBV10-3	TRBD1	.	TRBJ1-3	CAISTTKTGAGNTIYF	TGTGCCATCAGTACCACCAAGACAGGGGCTGGAAACACCATATATTTT
TRBV2	TRBD1	.	TRBJ2-3	CASSESRGLTDTQYF	TGTGCCAGCAGTGAAAGCAGGGGGCTGACAGATACGCAGTATTTT
TRBV28	TRBD1	many	TRBJ2-3	CARHRDRDTDTQYF	TGTGCCAGACACCGGGACAGGGACACAGATACGCAGTATTTT
TRBV4-3	TRBD2	few	TRBJ2-2	CASSQVAGGFNTGELFF	TGCGCCAGCAGCCAAGTGGCGGGGGGGTTCAACACCGGGGAGCTGTTTTTT
TRBV12-3/TRBV12-4	.	many	TRBJ2-2	CASRLGPGELFF	TGTGCCAGCAGGTTGGGGCCCGGGGAGCTGTTTTTT
TRBV27	TRBD2	.	TRBJ2-7	CASSRGVFSEQYF	TGTGCCAGCAGTCGGGGGGTGTTTAGCGAGCAGTACTTC
TRBV29-1	.	few	TRBJ2-2	CSVIGADTGELFF	TGCAGCGTAATAGGGGCGGACACCGGGGAGCTGTTTTTT
TRBV10-3	.	many	TRBJ2-5	CAIRTANQETQYF	TGTGCCATCCGGACAGCCAACCAAGAGACCCAGTACTTC
TRBV12-3/TRBV12-4	.	.	TRBJ2-4	CASSFFESVAKNIQYF	TGTGCCAGCAGTTTCTTCGAAAGCGTAGCCAAAAACATTCAGTACTTC
TRBV30	.	few	TRBJ1-5	CAWSERGRTQHF	TGTGCCTGGAGTGAGAGGGGACGGACCCAGCATTTT
TRBV11-3	.	.	TRBJ2-1	CASSLAGPMDNEQFF	TGTGCCAGCAGCTTAGCGGGCCCGATGGACAATGAGCAGTTCTTC
TRBV12-3/TRBV12-4	.	.	TRBJ2-7	CASSLTPPHYEQYF	TGTGCCAGCAGTTTGACTCCTCCCCACTACGAGCAGTACTTC
TRBV20-1	TRBD2	.	TRBJ2-7	CSASRSSGDSYEQYF	TGCAGTGCTAGCCGGTCTAGCGGGGATTCCTACGAGCAGTACTTC
TRBV12-3/TRBV12-4	.	many	TRBJ2-3	CASRIPGSTDTQYF	TGTGCCAGCAGGATCCCGGGCAGCACAGATACGCAGTATTTT
TRBV5-1	.	many	TRBJ2-1	CASSHLTTGYPYNEQFF	TGCGCCAGCAGCCACCTCACCACAGGGTATCCCTACAATGAGCAGTTCTTC
TRBV20-1	.	.	TRBJ2-1	CSASRGHNEQFF	TGCAGTGCGAGTCGGGGGCACAATGAGCAGTTCTTC
TRBV27	.	few	TRBJ2-5	CASRGVSQETQYF	TGTGCCAGCAGGGGGGTTTCCCAAGAGACCCAGTACTTC
TRBV18	TRBD1	few	TRBJ2-7	CASSPNHRGLDEQYF	TGTGCCAGCTCACCAAACCACAGGGGTCTGGACGAGCAGTACTTC
TRBV4-2	TRBD2	.	TRBJ2-3	CASNQDAWTSGPTDTQYF	TGTGCCAGCAACCAAGATGCGTGGACTAGCGGCCCCACAGATACGCAGTATTTT
TRBV4-3	.	many	TRBJ2-3	CASSQVAPTDTQYF	TGCGCCAGCAGCCAAGTAGCTCCCACAGATACGCAGTATTTT